These 26 T cell receptor beta chains were sequenced from one sample in a study of regulatory T cells in long-lasting Graves disease. As to time point: persistent/refractory GD, antithyroid drugs over 5 years with positive TRAb. PBMC RNA served as the TCR library source. Library construction for TCR beta used iRepertoire HTBI primers and Arm-PCR of CDR3 regions. TCRdb re-analysed the multiplex PCR reads in MiXCR, keeping a single row per CDR3 protein. The sample holds 400,000 to 450,000 distinct CDR3 sequences, around 20% seen once. Sample: peripheral blood mononuclear cells (PBMCs), taken when the disease was refractory, from a patient treated with antithyroid drugs. The receptors come from a female donor with Graves disease.

This clonotype was counted many times. This chain joins TRBV29-1 and TRBJ1-1, with 9 nucleotides matching TRBD1. J gave up 4 bases and V 1 base, and 7 bases lay outside the gene matches. The CDR3 runs 15 residues. Germline lookup yields CDR1 SQVTM and CDR2 ANQGSEA. This CDR3 reads CSVEVTGTGSTEAFF. The CDR3 DNA follows: TGCAGCGTTGAAGTAACCGGGACAGGGAGCACTGAAGCTTTCTTT.

This clonotype was seen only a few times. The chain couples TRBV20-1 to TRBJ1-1, with 9 bases identical to TRBD1. V was clipped by 4 bases and J by 2 bases; unmatched bases: 2. CDR3 length: 13 residues. Germline V lookup: CDR1 DFQATT, CDR2 SNEGSKA (reference sequence). The DNA for the CDR3 is TGCAGTGCTACGGGACAGGGAAACACTGAAGCTTTCTTT. Protein sequence: CSATGQGNTEAFF.

The chain couples TRBV6-5 to TRBJ1-5; tentatively, D is TRBD1 (6 bases). Germline V gene lookup returns CDR1 MNHEY and CDR2 SVGAGI. V shed 4 bases and J shed 6 bases, with 10 bases lying between them. The CDR3 covers 13 residues. CDR3 DNA: TGTGCCAGCAGTTCAGGGGAGGGTCAGCCCCAGCATTTT. This translates into CASSSGEGQPQHF.

This sequence joins TRBV20-1 and TRBJ2-7; the D gene is possibly TRBD2 (5 bases). The CDR3 runs 12 residues. In germline, CDR1 is DFQATT, CDR2 SNEGSKA (reference sequence). The V end lost 5 bases, the J end lost 2 bases, and 10 bases lay between the germline ends. Here the CDR3 reads CSARTDPYEQYF. CDR3 nucleotides: TGCAGTGCTCGGACTGACCCCTACGAGCAGTACTTC.

This clonotype was seen only a few times. The V and J genes are TRBV29-1 and TRBJ1-1; D is ambiguous. Between the trimmed V and J ends, which lost 6 bases and 0 bases, there was a span of 11 bases. CDR1 is SQVTM, CDR2 ANQGSEA, per germline. The length of the CDR3 is 13 residues. This CDR3 is CSVNGRMNTEAFF. Here the CDR3 DNA reads TGCAGCGTCAATGGACGGATGAACACTGAAGCTTTCTTT.

The chain recombines TRBV19 with TRBJ1-2; possibly TRBD1 for D (6 bases). V gave up 6 bases and J gave up 6 bases, with 14 bases separating them. Germline CDR1 LNHDA, CDR2 SQIVND (reference sequence). This CDR3 comprises 13 residues. CDR3 nucleotides: TGTGCCAGTAGAGACAGGCTCAGTCATGGCTACACCTTC. This encodes CASRDRLSHGYTF.

This chain links TRBV7-9 with TRBJ1-1; 7 bases map to TRBD1. This CDR3 is built from 15 residues. The V gene's germline CDR1 is SEHNR and CDR2 FQNEAQ (reference sequence). The V segment lost 5 bases and the J segment 0 bases; nucleotides outside the gene matches: 6. CDR3 DNA: TGTGCCAGCAGCGTTTCCGGGACAGTGAACACTGAAGCTTTCTTT. Translated: CASSVSGTVNTEAFF.

This clonotype was counted at least ten times. CDR3 in amino acids: CSARDPLFPGGASGYTF. CDR3 bases: TGCAGTGCTAGAGATCCTCTCTTCCCTGGGGGCGCGAGTGGCTACACCTTC. This sequence joins TRBV20-1 and TRBJ1-2; a weak D match, TRBD1 (6 bases). V was pared by 0 bases and J by 7 bases, with 24 bases between. CDR3 length: 17 amino acids. Germline CDR1 reads DFQATT; CDR2 reads SNEGSKA (reference sequence).

This clonotype was detected a few times. CDR3 sequence (DNA): TGCGCCAGCAGCCAAGATGGGGGCGCTGGGGCCAACGTCCTGACTTTC. As protein: CASSQDGGAGANVLTF. The V call is TRBV4-3, the J call TRBJ2-6; weak D call: TRBD1 (6 bases). Looked up from germline, CDR1 is LGHNA and CDR2 is YSLEER. This CDR3 region has 16 residues. Trimming shortened V by 0 bases and J by 2 bases, and 8 bases separated the two germline ends.

The chain uses TRBV4-1 and TRBJ1-2; 7 bases are a match to TRBD1. V shed 4 bases, J shed 7 bases, and the junction held 6 bases outside the gene matches. Germline CDR1 reads MGHRA; CDR2 reads YSYEKL. This CDR3 is built from 13 residues. The CDR3 sequence is CASSRFPGGGYTF. The CDR3 DNA sequence: TGCGCCAGCAGCCGATTTCCAGGGGGTGGCTACACCTTC.

The CDR3 is CAISESTLQSEAFF. DNA for the CDR3: TGTGCCATCAGTGAGTCGACCTTACAATCTGAAGCTTTCTTT. V and J are TRBV10-3 and TRBJ1-1; D unresolved. Germline V gene data show CDR1 as ENHRY and CDR2 as SYGVKD. V gave up 0 bases and J gave up 6 bases, with 11 bases separating them. The CDR3 has 14 residues.

V usage is TRBV24-1 and J usage is TRBJ1-5; 7 bases align to TRBD1. V was pared by 4 bases and J by 5 bases, with 13 bases of the junction left unmatched. The CDR3 loop spans 17 amino acids. Germline V gives CDR1 KGHDR, CDR2 SFDVKD. This CDR3 reads CATSDSDRAGNYQPQHF. The CDR3 DNA reads as TGTGCCACCAGTGACTCCGACAGGGCGGGGAACTATCAGCCCCAGCATTTT.

The rearrangement links TRBV7-2 to TRBJ1-5; D is possibly TRBD1 (5 bases). V was trimmed by 1 base and J by 5 bases, leaving 12 bases between them. The CDR3 covers 15 residues. Germline assignment: CDR1 SGHTA and CDR2 FQGNSA. CDR3 sequence reads: CASSLVAGGDQPQHF. CDR3 DNA sequence: TGTGCCAGCAGCTTAGTGGCAGGAGGGGATCAGCCCCAGCATTTT.

This clonotype showed up many times. The chain recombines TRBV6-1 with TRBJ1-5; D might be TRBD1 (6 bases). The CDR3 loop spans 15 amino acids. V lost 6 bases and J 7 bases, leaving 19 bases between the germline ends. Germline lookup yields CDR1 MNHNS and CDR2 SASEGT. CDR3 loop: CASSATTGKWQPQHF. The CDR3 DNA sequence: TGTGCCAGCAGCGCTACTACAGGGAAGTGGCAGCCCCAGCATTTT.

The chain links TRBV4-2 to TRBJ2-1, with TRBD2 matching 10 bases. Germline CDR1 LGHNA, CDR2 YNFKEQ. This CDR3 is 16 amino acids long. V lost 0 bases, J lost 6 bases, and 5 bases stayed unmatched. The CDR3 DNA reads TGTGCCAGCAGCCAAGATCCTAGCGGGAGACCCAATGAGCAGTTCTTC. Translation: CASSQDPSGRPNEQFF.

This clonotype turned up a few times. The chain uses TRBV18 and TRBJ2-2; TRBD2 matches at 8 bases. The V segment lost 6 bases and the J segment 5 bases; nucleotides outside the gene matches: 11. The V gene's germline CDR1 is KGHSH and CDR2 LQKENI. The CDR3 totals 16 residues. The CDR3 nucleotides are TGTGCCAGCTCCCGCTACGGGACTAGGGAGACCGGGGAGCTGTTTTTT. Protein sequence: CASSRYGTRETGELFF.

The chain recombines TRBV11-1 with TRBJ2-2; 11 nucleotides align to TRBD1. The junction had 5 bases not matched to a gene; V was cut back by 5 bases and J by 0 bases. Looked up from germline, CDR1 is SGHAT and CDR2 is FQDESV (reference sequence). CDR3 size: 17 residues. CDR3 in amino acids: CASSRGQGAANTGELFF. The CDR3 bases are TGTGCCAGCAGCCGCGGACAGGGGGCCGCGAACACCGGGGAGCTGTTTTTT.

This chain links TRBV4-1 with TRBJ2-2; tentatively, D is TRBD2 (5 bases). Germline lookup yields CDR1 MGHRA and CDR2 YSYEKL. The CDR3 has 18 amino acids. V lost 2 bases to trimming and J lost 0 bases, with 16 bases between them. The CDR3 region has the DNA TGCGCCAGCAGCCAACTTTCTCGCGGGTCCGCGAACACCGGGGAGCTGTTTTTT. Protein product: CASSQLSRGSANTGELFF.

This sequence joins TRBV9 and TRBJ2-5; either TRBD1 or TRBD2 may fit D (5 bases each). The CDR3 runs 16 residues. Germline V gene data show CDR1 as SGDLS and CDR2 as YYNGEE. The V and J ends lost 4 bases and 4 bases respectively, with 20 bases between them. In DNA, the CDR3 is TGTGCCAGCAGCCCAGCCTTCAGGGTGGGAGCAGAGACCCAGTACTTC. As protein: CASSPAFRVGAETQYF.

The chain combines TRBV7-2 with TRBJ2-7; no definite D call. CDR1 and CDR2 (germline): SGHTA, FQGNSA. V dropped 1 base and J dropped 3 bases, with 13 bases sitting between them. CDR3 length: 15 amino acids. DNA of the CDR3: TGTGCCAGCAGCTTAGAGGCCATTCCTCTCTACGAGCAGTACTTC. It is translated as CASSLEAIPLYEQYF.

The genes are TRBV5-4 and TRBJ2-1; the D gene is possibly TRBD1 (6 bases). The ends were cut back, 4 bases at V and 0 bases at J, with 11 bases in the middle. Germline V gene lookup returns CDR1 SGHNT and CDR2 YYREEE (reference sequence). The CDR3 consists of 15 residues. The CDR3 coding sequence is TGTGCCAGCAGCCCGGGACATGGCTCCTACAATGAGCAGTTCTTC. Translation gives CASSPGHGSYNEQFF.

There are a few counts of this clonotype. V and J are TRBV6-1 and TRBJ1-2; 7 bases match TRBD1. The V gene's germline CDR1 is MNHNS and CDR2 SASEGT. V shed 9 bases and J 4 bases; nucleotides not matched to a gene: 5. CDR3 length equals 12 residues. The CDR3 sequence is CASSDRRYGYTF. CDR3 coding DNA: TGTGCCAGTTCGGACAGGCGCTATGGCTACACCTTC.

This clonotype was seen repeatedly, ten times or more. The CDR3 loop reads CASSVEAGELFF. DNA of the CDR3: TGTGCCAGCAGTGTAGAGGCCGGGGAGCTGTTTTTT. This chain uses TRBV2 with TRBJ2-2; no clear D. CDR3 length equals 12 residues. The ends were cut back, 4 bases at V and 6 bases at J, with 6 bases in the middle. Germline CDR1 is SNHLY and CDR2 is FYNNEI.

Details on this clonotype: The junction differs from germline at one of its ends, possibly a read error. The chain carries TRBV19 and TRBJ1-2; possibly TRBD1 for D (5 bases). The CDR3 runs to 14 residues. Germline-derived CDR1 and CDR2 are LNHDA and SQIVND (reference sequence). CDR3 sequence: CANSKPGTGYGYTF. Here the CDR3 DNA reads TGTGCCAATAGTAAACCCGGGACGGGCTATGGCTACACCTTC.

Only a few counts were recorded for this clonotype. The CDR3 here is CASSDPTVWFF. In DNA, the CDR3 is TGTGCCAGCAGTGACCCAACGGTGTGGTTCTTC. The chain has TRBV25-1 and TRBJ2-1; D is ambiguous. V shed 3 bases and J shed 15 bases, with 12 bases lying between them. Germline CDR1 and CDR2: MGHDK and SYGVNS. CDR3 length equals 11 residues. Drawing the rest from reference TRBV25-1 and TRBJ2-1, the complete variable domain is EADIYQTPRYLVIGTGKKITLECSQTMGHDKMYWYQQDPGMELHLIHYSYGVNSTEKGDLSSESTVSRIRTEHFPLTLESARPSHTSQYLCASSDPTVWFFGPGTRLTVL.

This clonotype has a handful of counts. V and J are TRBV3-1 and TRBJ2-7; tentative D call: TRBD2 (6 bases). The germline CDR1 and CDR2 sequences are LGHDT and YNNKEL (reference sequence). This CDR3 is 15 amino acids long. V shed 3 bases and J shed 2 bases, with 14 bases lying between them. Here the CDR3 DNA reads TGTGCCAGCAGCCAGGACTTTAGCGGCGCCTACGAGCAGTACTTC. Amino acid sequence: CASSQDFSGAYEQYF.